This T cell receptor (beta chain) was retrieved from a study of CXCR3-negative and CXCR3-positive naive CD8 T cells. Comments on this clonotype: The antigen is unknown.

Study-level results: CXCR3-positive naive cells had TRB CDR3s that were more hydrophobic than CXCR3-negative naive cells had.

The CDR3 contains 14 residues. Germline values: CDR1 SGHNT, CDR2 YENEEA. Preparation of TRB cDNA libraries relied on 5' RACE carrying UMI labels. From the 5' RACE reads, TCRdb lists one entry per CDR3 protein and no DNA. The sample features tens of thousands of distinct CDR3 sequences, with around 0.62% in its top ten. V is TRBV11-3 and J is TRBJ2-7; the TCRdb call, TRBD1, lacks DNA for checking. Source material: naive CXCR3+ CD8+ T cells from blood. Described subset: CD45RO-CCR7+CD27+CD95- naive CD8+ T cells expressing CXCR3 (TNR3+). This TCR came from a human donor in good health. Some clones in this sample may be carry-over from other donors' samples. CDR3 protein: CASSPGNRPNEQYF.